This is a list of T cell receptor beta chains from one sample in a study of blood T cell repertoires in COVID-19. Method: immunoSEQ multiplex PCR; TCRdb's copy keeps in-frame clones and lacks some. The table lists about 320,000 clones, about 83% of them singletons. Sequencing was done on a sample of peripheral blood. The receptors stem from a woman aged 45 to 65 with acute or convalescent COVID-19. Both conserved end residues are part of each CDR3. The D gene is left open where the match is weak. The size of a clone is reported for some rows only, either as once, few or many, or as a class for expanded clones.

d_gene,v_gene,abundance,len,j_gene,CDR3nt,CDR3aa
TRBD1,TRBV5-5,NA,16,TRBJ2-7,TGTGCCAGCAGCTTGGCGCAAGTGGCCAGGGGGCAAGAGCAGTACTTC,CASSLAQVARGQEQYF
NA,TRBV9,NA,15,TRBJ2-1,TGTGCCAGCAGCGTAGGACAAAGCTCCTACAATGAGCAGTTCTTC,CASSVGQSSYNEQFF
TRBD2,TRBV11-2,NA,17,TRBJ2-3,TGTGCCAGCAGCCCCCCGGGCGGGGGTCGCCCGGGAGATACGCAGTATTTT,CASSPPGGGRPGDTQYF
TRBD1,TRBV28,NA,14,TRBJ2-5,TGTGCCAGCAGTTTTGGACAGGGGAAAGGGACCCAGTACTTC,CASSFGQGKGTQYF
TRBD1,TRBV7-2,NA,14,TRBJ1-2,TGTGCCAGCAGCTTACGACCCACAGGGGATGGCTACACCTTC,CASSLRPTGDGYTF
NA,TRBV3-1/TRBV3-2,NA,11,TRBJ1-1,TGTGCCAGCAGCCAAGTCAGGGAAGCTTTCTTT,CASSQVREAFF
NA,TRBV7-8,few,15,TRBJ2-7,TGTGCCAGCAGCTTAATGCGGGGAAGCATCGGCGAGCAGTACTTC,CASSLMRGSIGEQYF
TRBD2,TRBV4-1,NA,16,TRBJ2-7,TGCGCCAGCAGCCAAGAGGTAGCGGGAGTCTCCTACGAGCAGTACTTC,CASSQEVAGVSYEQYF
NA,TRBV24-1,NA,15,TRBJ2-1,TGTGCCACCAGTGATTTGGATAGCTCCTACAATGAGCAGTTCTTC,CATSDLDSSYNEQFF
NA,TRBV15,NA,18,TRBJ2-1,TGTGCCACCAGCAGAGAACACCTGGACCGGGGATCCTACAATGAGCAGTTCTTC,CATSREHLDRGSYNEQFF
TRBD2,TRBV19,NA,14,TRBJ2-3,TGTGCCAGTAGCCCACTAGCGAGCACAGATACGCAGTATTTT,CASSPLASTDTQYF
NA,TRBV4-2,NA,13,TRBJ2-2,TGTGCCAGCAGCCAAGCGGACATCGCGAAGCTGTTTTTT,CASSQADIAKLFF
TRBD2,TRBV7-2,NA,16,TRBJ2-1,TGTGCCAGCAGCTTTCGGAGCGGGACGATCTACAATGAGCAGTTCTTC,CASSFRSGTIYNEQFF
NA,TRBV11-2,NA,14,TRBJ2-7,TGTGCCAGCAGCTTAGTCGTAGGTCGGGGCGAGCAGTACTTC,CASSLVVGRGEQYF
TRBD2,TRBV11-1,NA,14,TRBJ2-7,TGTGCCAGCAGCTTCGGGCTAGCGGGGTACGAGCAGTACTTC,CASSFGLAGYEQYF
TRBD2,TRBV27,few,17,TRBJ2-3,TGTGCCAGCAGTCCCCGACTAGCGGGATTACTCACAGATACGCAGTATTTT,CASSPRLAGLLTDTQYF
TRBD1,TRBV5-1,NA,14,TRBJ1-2,TGCGCCAGCAGCACTGGACAGGGGGCTGCTGGCTACACCTTC,CASSTGQGAAGYTF
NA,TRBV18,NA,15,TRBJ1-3,TGTGCCAGCTCACCCCCGGTTCCCACTGGAAACACCATATATTTT,CASSPPVPTGNTIYF
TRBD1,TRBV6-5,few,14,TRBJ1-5,TGTGCCAGCAGTACCTCAGGGGGCCATCAGCCCCAGCATTTT,CASSTSGGHQPQHF
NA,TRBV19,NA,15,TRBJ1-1,TGTGCCAGTAGTATCCGACAGCGGGCGAACACTGAAGCTTTCTTT,CASSIRQRANTEAFF
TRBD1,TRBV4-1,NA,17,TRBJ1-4,TGCGCCAGCAGCCAAGAGGGGCGGACAGGGATAAATGAAAAACTGTTTTTT,CASSQEGRTGINEKLFF
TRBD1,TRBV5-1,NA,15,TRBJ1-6,TGCGCCAGCAGCTCCGGGACAGGGGATAATTCACCCCTCCACTTT,CASSSGTGDNSPLHF
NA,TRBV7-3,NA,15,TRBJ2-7,TGTGCCAGCAGCTCCGAACCGGGACAAGCCTACGAGCAGTACTTC,CASSSEPGQAYEQYF
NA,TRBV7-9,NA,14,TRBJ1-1,TGTGCCAGCAGCTTACAGGGTTCGAACACTGAAGCTTTCTTT,CASSLQGSNTEAFF
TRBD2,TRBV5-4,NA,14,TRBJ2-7,TGTGCCAGCAGCCACGGGGGGGCCCGGGACGAGCAGTACTTC,CASSHGGARDEQYF
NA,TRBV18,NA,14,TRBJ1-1,TGTGCCAGCTCACTAGCCGACAGTAACACTGAAGCTTTCTTT,CASSLADSNTEAFF
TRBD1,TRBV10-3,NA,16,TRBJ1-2,TGTGCCATCAGTGAGTCGCCGAGACAGGGAGGCTATGGCTACACCTTC,CAISESPRQGGYGYTF
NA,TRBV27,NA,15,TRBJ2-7,TGTGCCAGCAGTTCCGCGGGCAGGGGACCCTACGAGCAGTACTTC,CASSSAGRGPYEQYF
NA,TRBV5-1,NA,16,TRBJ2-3,TGCGCCAGCAGCCCCCTGGGGCTCGCGGTCACAGATACGCAGTATTTT,CASSPLGLAVTDTQYF
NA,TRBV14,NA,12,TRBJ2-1,TGTGCCAGCAGCCAAAATCTCGATGAGCAGTTCTTC,CASSQNLDEQFF
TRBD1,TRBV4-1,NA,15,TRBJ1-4,TGCGCCAGCTCCATCCAGGACAGGCTTAATGAAAAACTGTTTTTT,CASSIQDRLNEKLFF
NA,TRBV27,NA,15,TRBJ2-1,TGTGCCAGCAGTATCCGGGGGGCAGGCTGGGGGGAGCAGTTCTTC,CASSIRGAGWGEQFF
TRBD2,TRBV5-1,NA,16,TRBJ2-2,TGCGCCAGCAGCCCCCCGAGCGGGACTACCACCGGGGAGCTGTTTTTT,CASSPPSGTTTGELFF
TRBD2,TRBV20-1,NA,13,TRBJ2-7,TGCAGTGCTAGTACTAGCGAGATCTACGAGCAGTACTTC,CSASTSEIYEQYF
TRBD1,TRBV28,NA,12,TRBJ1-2,TGTGCCAGCAGGGCAGGGGGAACTGGCTACACCTTC,CASRAGGTGYTF
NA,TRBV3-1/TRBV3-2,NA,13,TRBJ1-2,TGTGCCAGCAGCCACAGGGGAAACTATGGCTACACCTTC,CASSHRGNYGYTF
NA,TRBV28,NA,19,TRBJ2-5,TGTGCCAGCAGCCCGGGTCGGGGATCCCCGTATCTAATCGAAGAGACCCAGTACTTC,CASSPGRGSPYLIEETQYF
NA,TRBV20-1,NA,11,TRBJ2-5,TGCAGTGCTCCAGCGCGAGAGACCCAGTACTTC,CSAPARETQYF
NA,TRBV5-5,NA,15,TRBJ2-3,TGTGCCAGCAGCTTCATGGCAGGATCCACAGATACGCAGTATTTT,CASSFMAGSTDTQYF
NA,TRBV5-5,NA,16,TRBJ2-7,TGTGCCAGCAGCACCCAAGGACGGCAGGGTTTCTACGAGCAGTACTTC,CASSTQGRQGFYEQYF
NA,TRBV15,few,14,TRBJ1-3,TGTGCCACCAGGACCAGGGGAACTGGAAACACCATATATTTT,CATRTRGTGNTIYF
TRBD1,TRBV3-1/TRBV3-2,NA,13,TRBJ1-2,TGTGCCAGCAGCTCGGGACAGGGAGAGGGCTACACCTTC,CASSSGQGEGYTF
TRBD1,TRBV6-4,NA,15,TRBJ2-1,TGTGCCAGCAGTAAGACAGGGCAATCCTACAATGAGCAGTTCTTC,CASSKTGQSYNEQFF
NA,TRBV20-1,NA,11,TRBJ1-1,TGCAGTGCTAGACGACAGGCTGAAGCTTTCTTT,CSARRQAEAFF
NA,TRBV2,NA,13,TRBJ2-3,TGTGCCAGCTCGGACAAAACACCAGATACGCAGTATTTT,CASSDKTPDTQYF
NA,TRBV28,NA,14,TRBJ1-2,TGTGCCAGCAGTTTAAGTACAGGGTACTATGGCTACACCTTC,CASSLSTGYYGYTF
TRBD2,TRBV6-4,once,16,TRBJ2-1,TGTGCCAGCAGTGTAGGAAGGACTAGCGTTCCCAATGAGCAGTTCTTC,CASSVGRTSVPNEQFF
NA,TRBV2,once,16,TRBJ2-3,TGTGCCAGCAGTGACCGGCTAGCCCTGGGCACAGATACGCAGTATTTT,CASSDRLALGTDTQYF
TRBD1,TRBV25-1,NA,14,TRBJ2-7,TGTGCCAGTAGAGCCCGGGACAGGTCCTACGAGCAGTACTTC,CASRARDRSYEQYF
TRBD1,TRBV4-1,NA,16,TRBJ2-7,TGCGCCAGCAGCCAAGCTGCCGGACAGGGGGTCTACGAGCAGTACTTC,CASSQAAGQGVYEQYF
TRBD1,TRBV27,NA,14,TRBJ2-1,TGTGCCAGCAGGGCCCGGGACAGGGTCCGAGAGCAGTTCTTC,CASRARDRVREQFF
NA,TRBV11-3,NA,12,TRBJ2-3,TGTGCCAGCAGTAAACAGGGAGATACGCAGTATTTT,CASSKQGDTQYF
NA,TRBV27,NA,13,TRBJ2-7,TGTGCCAGCAGTCCTACCCCACCCTACGAGCAGTACTTC,CASSPTPPYEQYF
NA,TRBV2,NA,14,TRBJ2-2,TGTGCCAGCAGAGTAGAGTCGAACACCGGGGAGCTGTTTTTT,CASRVESNTGELFF
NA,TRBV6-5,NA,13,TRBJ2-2,TGTGCCACCGGGAACAGGAACACCGGGGAGCTGTTTTTT,CATGNRNTGELFF
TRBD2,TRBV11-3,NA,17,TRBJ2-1,TGTGCCAGCAGCTTAGCCAATTCGGCGGGAGGGGACAATGAGCAGTTCTTC,CASSLANSAGGDNEQFF
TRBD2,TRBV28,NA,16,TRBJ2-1,TGTGCCAGCAGTCCCCGGGCTAGCGGAACATACAATGAGCAGTTCTTC,CASSPRASGTYNEQFF